This passage covers 24 T cell receptor beta chains from one sample sequenced in a study of T cell responses to AZD1222 COVID-19 vaccine listed by TCRdb under 2021. Library creation used the immunoSEQ multiplex PCR assay. The table comes from immuneACCESS by way of TCRdb, which keeps in-frame sequences with V and J called. Part of the clones is missing from these tables; in studies checked, under half for an unresolved V gene and the rest for unknown reasons. The sample table lists fewer than 75,000 clones, just over 90% of them with a count of one. The ten largest clones add up to approximately 6% of the sample. Sample time point, as interpreted from the label and publication: about 28 days (+/-7) after the second vaccine dose. According to the study, the label for this sample's treatment or condition signals: meningococcal conjugate vaccine given as trial control. The sequencing used peripheral blood, collected 28 days after the second dose of the MenACWY control vaccine. The receptors derive from an adult who received the MenACWY meningococcal vaccine as a control.

The rearrangement links TRBV5-1 to TRBJ2-1; perhaps D is TRBD1 or TRBD2 (5 bases each). V shed 4 bases and J shed 4 bases, with 18 bases lying between them. CDR3 length: 16 amino acids. The germline CDR1 and CDR2 sequences are SGHRS and YFSETQ. In DNA form, the CDR3 reads TGCGCCAGCAGCCCGGTCCCCAGGGAGCTGTACAATGAGCAGTTCTTC. Its protein is CASSPVPRELYNEQFF.

The chain joins TRBV4-3 to TRBJ1-6; no clear D. V gave up 0 bases and J gave up 7 bases, with 13 bases separating them. Germline V lookup: CDR1 LGHNA, CDR2 YSLEER. This CDR3 contains 16 residues. CDR3 sequence: CASSQDPNARNSPLHF. CDR3 nucleotide sequence: TGCGCCAGCAGCCAAGATCCTAACGCGCGCAATTCACCCCTCCACTTT.

This chain joins TRBV10-3 and TRBJ2-7; 9 positions agree with TRBD2. Germline V CDR1 and CDR2: ENHRY, SYGVKD. The ends lost 8 bases at V and 4 bases at J; junction bases unmatched: 6. The length of the CDR3 is 13 residues. CDR3 nucleotide sequence: TGTGCCATCGGGGCGGGAGGGCCATACGAGCAGTACTTC. Translated, it gives CAIGAGGPYEQYF.

This CDR3 reads CASSQSGSGGLEQFF. The DNA of the CDR3 is TGTGCCAGCAGCCAATCGGGATCAGGGGGTCTTGAGCAGTTCTTC. The V gene is TRBV16, the J gene TRBJ2-1; 7 positions match TRBD1. After removal of 0 bases from V and 9 bases from J, the junction contained 8 bases not matched to a gene. The germline CDR1 and CDR2 sequences are KGHSY and FQNENV. The CDR3 extends over 15 amino acids.

There are a few counts of this clone. The chain combines TRBV4-1 with TRBJ1-1; 7 nucleotides line up with TRBD1. Germline V gene data show CDR1 as MGHRA and CDR2 as YSYEKL. V lost 4 bases, J lost 1 base, and 6 bases stayed unmatched. CDR3 size: 15 residues. This chain's CDR3 is CASSPWTGANTEAFF. Written as DNA, the CDR3 is TGCGCCAGCAGCCCCTGGACAGGAGCGAACACTGAAGCTTTCTTT.

This clone was seen just once. The V and J genes are TRBV28 and TRBJ1-6; no reliable D call. Germline V lookup: CDR1 MDHEN, CDR2 SYDVKM. The CDR3 sequence is 14 residues long. Trimming removed 5 bases at V and 8 bases at J, with 13 bases between. The CDR3 DNA sequence: TGTGCCAGCAGTCGGGGTCTCTCGGATTCACCCCTCCACTTT. This codes for CASSRGLSDSPLHF.

The J gene is TRBJ2-7, the V gene TRBV6-5; TRBD1 is a possible D gene (6 bases). V was clipped by 4 bases and J by 4 bases, with 11 bases between them. Germline CDR1 and CDR2: MNHEY and SVGAGI. This CDR3 has 13 amino acids. The CDR3 DNA follows: TGTGCCAGCAGTTGGGGGCTAGGGTACGAGCAGTACTTC. It is translated as CASSWGLGYEQYF.

The chain links TRBV7-2 to TRBJ2-5; 10 bases match TRBD2. V was clipped by 5 bases and J by 5 bases; unmatched bases: 5. Germline V gene sequence: CDR1 SGHTA, CDR2 FQGNSA. The CDR3 extends over 14 amino acids. CDR3 in DNA: TGTGCCAGCAGCGTCTCTAGCGGGAGTGAGACCCAGTACTTC. Amino acid sequence: CASSVSSGSETQYF.

The chain joins TRBV25-1 to TRBJ1-6, with D possibly TRBD1 on 6 matching bases. The ends were cut back, 6 bases at V and 9 bases at J, with 18 bases in the middle. CDR3 length: 15 residues. CDR1 and CDR2 (germline): MGHDK, SYGVNS. In nucleotides, the CDR3 is TGTGCCAGCAGGGACGTAGGGGGGGCAGGTTCACCCCTCCACTTT. It is translated as CASRDVGGAGSPLHF.

V is TRBV4-3 and J is TRBJ2-1, with 7 bases aligning to TRBD2. V lost 6 bases and J lost 5; bases outside the gene matches: 7. This CDR3 has 14 residues. From germline, CDR1 is LGHNA and CDR2 YSLEER. The CDR3 region has the DNA TGCGCCAGCAGACCGGGACTACAAGACAATGAGCAGTTCTTC. Translating gives CASRPGLQDNEQFF.

The rearrangement links TRBV28 to TRBJ2-5, with a weak D call TRBD2 (7 bases). CDR1 and CDR2 (germline): MDHEN, SYDVKM. The CDR3 extends over 17 amino acids. Between the trimmed V and J ends, which lost 5 bases and 4 bases, there was a span of 23 bases. Here the CDR3 reads CASSELRGGSGAETQYF. Written as DNA, the CDR3 is TGTGCCAGCAGTGAACTAAGGGGGGGATCGGGTGCAGAGACCCAGTACTTC.

The chain has TRBV27 and TRBJ2-7; TRBD1 matches at 9 bases. The CDR3 has 15 amino acids. Per germline, CDR1 MNHEY and CDR2 SMNVEV (reference sequence). The V segment lost 7 bases and the J segment 4 bases; nucleotides outside the gene matches: 11. CDR3 nucleotides: TGTGCCAGCAACAAGGATACAGGGGGCTTTTACGAGCAGTACTTC. Translation: CASNKDTGGFYEQYF.

This chain uses TRBV19 with TRBJ2-1; 8 bases agree with TRBD1. This CDR3 is built from 22 residues. V lost 1 base to trimming and J lost 7 bases; unmatched junction nucleotides: 27. Germline CDR1 reads LNHDA; CDR2 reads SQIVND (reference sequence). This chain's CDR3 is CASSIVGSLSWGAGQGRNEQFF. CDR3 coding DNA: TGTGCCAGTAGTATAGTGGGGTCGCTCAGTTGGGGGGCCGGACAGGGCCGTAATGAGCAGTTCTTC.

The rearrangement uses TRBV5-4 and TRBJ2-1; D call uncertain. Germline CDR1 reads SGHNT; CDR2 reads YYREEE (reference sequence). V lost 4 bases and J 7 bases, leaving 9 bases between the germline ends. The CDR3 consists of 12 residues. In DNA, the CDR3 is TGTGCCAGCAGCCTGGATAGTAATGAGCAGTTCTTC. This codes for CASSLDSNEQFF.

V usage is TRBV15 and J usage is TRBJ1-5; D call uncertain. V was clipped by 0 bases and J by 6 bases, with 12 bases between them. Germline V gene sequence: CDR1 LNHNV, CDR2 YYDKDF (reference sequence). The CDR3 loop spans 15 amino acids. The CDR3 sequence: CATSRDREVSQPQHF. The CDR3 bases are TGTGCCACCAGCAGAGATCGGGAGGTTAGTCAGCCCCAGCATTTT. Looking up the rest from reference TRBV15 and TRBJ1-5 gives the full variable domain: DAMVIQNPRYQVTQFGKPVTLSCSQTLNHNVMYWYQQKSSQAPKLLFHYYDKDFNNEADTPDNFQSRRPNTSFCFLDIRSPGLGDTAMYLCATSRDREVSQPQHFGDGTRLSIL.

V gene TRBV9 combines with J gene TRBJ2-2, with 7 positions matching TRBD1. The CDR3 spans 18 residues. Germline loops: CDR1 SGDLS, CDR2 YYNGEE. The V gene end was trimmed by 3 bases and the J gene end by 0 bases; junction bases not matched to a gene: 11. The CDR3 nucleotides read TGTGCCAGCAGCGCTTGGGGACAGACGAGGGCGAACACCGGGGAGCTGTTTTTT. Protein product: CASSAWGQTRANTGELFF.

Details on this clone: A read error may account for a junction end that differs from germline. The chain couples TRBV25-1 to TRBJ1-2; D is perhaps TRBD1 (6 bases). The V gene's germline CDR1 is MGHDK and CDR2 SYGVNS. The CDR3 is made up of 16 amino acids. The CDR3 loop reads CASSEDLGGSNDGYTF. As DNA, the CDR3 is TGTGCCAGCAGTGAGGATCTAGGGGGTAGTAACGATGGCTACACCTTC.

The chain has TRBV19 and TRBJ2-1, with D perhaps TRBD2 (6 bases). The CDR3 length is 12 residues. Germline V gene data show CDR1 as LNHDA and CDR2 as SQIVND (reference sequence). Trimming removed 8 bases at V and 9 bases at J, with 14 bases between. Here the CDR3 reads CASGRSGFEQFF. The CDR3 region has the DNA TGTGCCAGTGGGAGGTCTGGTTTTGAGCAGTTCTTC.

The chain carries TRBV19 and TRBJ2-5; TRBD1 is a possible D gene (6 bases). The CDR3 runs 15 residues. The V end lost 4 bases, the J end lost 4 bases, and 16 bases lay between the germline ends. The germline V gene has CDR1 LNHDA and CDR2 SQIVND (reference sequence). The CDR3 sequence is CASSNSHRAGETQYF. The CDR3 region has the DNA TGTGCCAGTAGTAACAGCCACAGGGCCGGAGAGACCCAGTACTTC.

This clone was seen more than once but under ten times. The rearrangement links TRBV7-2 to TRBJ2-3; 10 bases match TRBD2. Germline V lookup: CDR1 SGHTA, CDR2 FQGNSA. This CDR3 has 16 amino acids. Trimming removed 3 bases from V and 4 bases from J; junction bases left unmatched: 7. In DNA form, the CDR3 reads TGTGCCAGCAGCTTCTTATCCAGCGGGAGGGCAGATACGCAGTATTTT. It yields the protein CASSFLSSGRADTQYF.

The J gene is TRBJ2-7, the V gene TRBV19; 7 bases match TRBD2. The germline V gene has CDR1 LNHDA and CDR2 SQIVND (reference sequence). V dropped 5 bases and J dropped 7; count of bases not matched to a gene: 14. This CDR3 spans 15 amino acids. CDR3 nucleotide sequence: TGTGCCAGTAGTTCCCCTGGCGGGAGTATGGGGGAGCAGTACTTC. It specifies CASSSPGGSMGEQYF. Looking up the rest from reference TRBV19 and TRBJ2-7 gives the full variable domain: DGGITQSPKYLFRKEGQNVTLSCEQNLNHDAMYWYRQDPGQGLRLIYYSQIVNDFQKGDIAEGYSVSREKKESFPLTVTSAQKNPTAFYLCASSSPGGSMGEQYFGPGTRLTVT.

The V and J genes are TRBV27 and TRBJ2-7, with 7 bases lining up with TRBD2. This CDR3 has 15 residues. In germline, CDR1 is MNHEY, CDR2 SMNVEV (reference sequence). The V gene end was trimmed by 5 bases and the J gene end by 5 bases; junction bases not matched to a gene: 12. The chain's CDR3 is CASSPEHRGEHEQYF. CDR3 sequence (DNA): TGTGCCAGCAGTCCCGAACACCGGGGGGAACACGAGCAGTACTTC.

This chain connects TRBV7-9 to TRBJ2-5, with TRBD1 as a possible D gene (5 bases). The CDR3 spans 13 residues. The V end was cut by 6 bases, the J end by 1 base, with 9 bases between. The germline gives CDR1 SEHNR, CDR2 FQNEAQ (reference sequence). The CDR3 DNA is TGTGCCAGCAGTAGGGGATCCCAAGAGACCCAGTACTTC. This translates into CASSRGSQETQYF. The variable domain in full, with the rest retrieved from reference TRBV7-9 and TRBJ2-5, is DTGVSQNPRHKITKRGQNVTFRCDPISEHNRLYWYRQTLGQGPEFLTYFQNEAQLEKSRLLSDRFSAERPKGSFSTLEIQRTEQGDSAMYLCASSRGSQETQYFGPGTRLLVL.

The rearrangement uses TRBV20-1 and TRBJ2-5, with a possible D match to TRBD2 (5 bases). V lost 3 bases to trimming and J lost 5 bases, with 7 bases between them. CDR3 length: 11 amino acids. From germline, CDR1 is DFQATT and CDR2 SNEGSKA (reference sequence). The chain's CDR3 is CSASSGETQYF. The CDR3 nucleotides read TGCAGTGCTAGTTCGGGGGAGACCCAGTACTTC.